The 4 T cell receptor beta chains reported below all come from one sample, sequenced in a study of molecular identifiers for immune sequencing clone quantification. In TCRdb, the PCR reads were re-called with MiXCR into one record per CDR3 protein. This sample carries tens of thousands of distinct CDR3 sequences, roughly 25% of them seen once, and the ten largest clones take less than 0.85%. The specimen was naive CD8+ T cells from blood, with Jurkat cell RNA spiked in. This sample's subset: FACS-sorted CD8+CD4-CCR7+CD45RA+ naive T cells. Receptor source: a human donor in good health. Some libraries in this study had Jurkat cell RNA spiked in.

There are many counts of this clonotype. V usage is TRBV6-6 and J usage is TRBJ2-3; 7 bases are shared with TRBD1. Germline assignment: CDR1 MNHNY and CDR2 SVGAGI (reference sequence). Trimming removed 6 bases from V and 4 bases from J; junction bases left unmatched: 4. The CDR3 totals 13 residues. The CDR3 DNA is TGTGCCAGCAGGAAGGGGGCCTCAGATACGCAGTATTTT. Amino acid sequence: CASRKGASDTQYF.

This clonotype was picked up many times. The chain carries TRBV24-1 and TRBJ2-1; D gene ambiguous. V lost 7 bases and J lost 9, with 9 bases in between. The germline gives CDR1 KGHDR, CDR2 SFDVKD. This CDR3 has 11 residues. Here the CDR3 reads CATSHMGEQFF. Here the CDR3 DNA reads TGTGCCACCAGCCACATGGGTGAGCAGTTCTTC.

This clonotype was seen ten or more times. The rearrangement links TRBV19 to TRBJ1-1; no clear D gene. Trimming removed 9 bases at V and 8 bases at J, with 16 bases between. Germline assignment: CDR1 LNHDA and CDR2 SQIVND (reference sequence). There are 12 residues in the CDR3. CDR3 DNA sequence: TGTGCCAGCCAGACGGGGAGCCTCGAAGCTTTCTTT. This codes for CASQTGSLEAFF.

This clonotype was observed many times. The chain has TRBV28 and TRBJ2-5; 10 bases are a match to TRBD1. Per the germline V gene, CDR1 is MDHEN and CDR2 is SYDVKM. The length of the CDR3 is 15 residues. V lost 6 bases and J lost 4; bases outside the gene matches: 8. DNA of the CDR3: TGTGCCAGCAGAGCGGGACAGGGGAGACTAGAGACCCAGTACTTC. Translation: CASRAGQGRLETQYF.